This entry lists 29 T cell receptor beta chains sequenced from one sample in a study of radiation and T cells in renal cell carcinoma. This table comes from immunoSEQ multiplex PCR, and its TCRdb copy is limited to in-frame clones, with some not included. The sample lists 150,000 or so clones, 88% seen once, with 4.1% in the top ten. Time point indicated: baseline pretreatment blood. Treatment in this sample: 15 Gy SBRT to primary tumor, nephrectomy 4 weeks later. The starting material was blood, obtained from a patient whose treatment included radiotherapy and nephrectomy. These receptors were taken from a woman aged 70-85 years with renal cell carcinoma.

Here the CDR3 reads CASSVPLAGGDTDTQYF. CDR3 DNA sequence: TGTGCCAGCAGCGTCCCTCTAGCGGGGGGCGACACAGATACGCAGTATTTT. The chain is built from TRBV9 and TRBJ2-3; 11 bases fit TRBD2. V lost 2 bases to trimming and J lost 2 bases; unmatched junction nucleotides: 7. CDR3 length equals 17 residues. CDR1 and CDR2 (germline): SGDLS, YYNGEE. Variable domain in full (rest from reference TRBV9 and TRBJ2-3): DSGVTQTPKHLITATGQRVTLRCSPRSGDLSVYWYQQSLDQGLQFLIQYYNGEERAKGNILERFSAQQFPDLHSELNLSSLELGDSALYFCASSVPLAGGDTDTQYFGPGTRLTVL.

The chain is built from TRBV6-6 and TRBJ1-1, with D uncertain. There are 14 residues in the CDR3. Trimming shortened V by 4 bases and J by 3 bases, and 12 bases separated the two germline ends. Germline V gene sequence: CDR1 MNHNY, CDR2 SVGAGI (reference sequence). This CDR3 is CASSSSPWDTEAFF. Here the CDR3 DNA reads TGTGCCAGCAGTTCTTCCCCATGGGACACTGAAGCTTTCTTT.

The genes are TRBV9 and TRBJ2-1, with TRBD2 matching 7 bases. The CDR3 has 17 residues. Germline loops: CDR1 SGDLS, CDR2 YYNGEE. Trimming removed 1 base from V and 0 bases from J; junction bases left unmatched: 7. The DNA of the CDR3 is TGTGCCAGCAGCGTAAGCGGGGACCGCCGCTCCTACAATGAGCAGTTCTTC. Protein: CASSVSGDRRSYNEQFF.

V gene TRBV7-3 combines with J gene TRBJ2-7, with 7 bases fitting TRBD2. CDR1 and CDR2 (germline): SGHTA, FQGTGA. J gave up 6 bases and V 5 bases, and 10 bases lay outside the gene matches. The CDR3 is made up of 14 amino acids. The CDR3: CASSAGQGGVEQYF. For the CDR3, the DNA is TGTGCCAGCAGCGCAGGTCAGGGAGGGGTCGAGCAGTACTTC.

The CDR3 protein is CASRETAPGANVLTF. In DNA form, the CDR3 reads TGCGCCAGCAGGGAGACTGCCCCTGGGGCCAACGTCCTGACTTTC. V and J are TRBV5-1 and TRBJ2-6, with D unresolved. V lost 5 bases, J lost 2 bases, and 11 bases lay in between. The germline gives CDR1 SGHRS, CDR2 YFSETQ. CDR3 size: 15 residues.

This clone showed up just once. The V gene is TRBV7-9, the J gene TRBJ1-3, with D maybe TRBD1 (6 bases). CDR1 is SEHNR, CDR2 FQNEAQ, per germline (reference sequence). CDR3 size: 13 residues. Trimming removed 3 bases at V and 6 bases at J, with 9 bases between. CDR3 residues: CASSFKGENTIYF. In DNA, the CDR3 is TGTGCCAGCAGCTTTAAGGGGGAAAACACCATATATTTT.

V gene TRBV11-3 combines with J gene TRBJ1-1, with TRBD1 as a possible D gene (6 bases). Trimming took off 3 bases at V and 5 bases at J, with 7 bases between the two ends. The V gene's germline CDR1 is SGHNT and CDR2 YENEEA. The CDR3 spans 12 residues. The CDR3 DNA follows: TGTGCCAGCAGCTTCCAGGGGACTGAAGCTTTCTTT. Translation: CASSFQGTEAFF.

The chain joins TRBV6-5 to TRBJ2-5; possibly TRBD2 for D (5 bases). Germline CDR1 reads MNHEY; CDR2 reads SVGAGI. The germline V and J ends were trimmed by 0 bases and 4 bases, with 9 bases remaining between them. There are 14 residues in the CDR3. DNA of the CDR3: TGTGCCAGCAGTTACTCGGAACTAGGAGAGACCCAGTACTTC. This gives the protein CASSYSELGETQYF.

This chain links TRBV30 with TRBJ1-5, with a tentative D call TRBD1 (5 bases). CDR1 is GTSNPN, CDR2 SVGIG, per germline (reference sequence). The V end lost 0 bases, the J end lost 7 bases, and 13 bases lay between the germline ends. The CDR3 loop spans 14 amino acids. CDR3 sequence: CAWSVGSGGQPQHF. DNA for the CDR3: TGTGCCTGGAGTGTAGGCTCCGGGGGGCAGCCCCAGCATTTT.

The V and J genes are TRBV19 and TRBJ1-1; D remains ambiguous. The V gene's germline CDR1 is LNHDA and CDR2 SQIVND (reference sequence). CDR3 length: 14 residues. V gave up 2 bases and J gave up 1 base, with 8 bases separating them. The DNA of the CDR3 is TGTGCCAGTAGTATATGGGGAGAGAACACTGAAGCTTTCTTT. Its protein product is CASSIWGENTEAFF.

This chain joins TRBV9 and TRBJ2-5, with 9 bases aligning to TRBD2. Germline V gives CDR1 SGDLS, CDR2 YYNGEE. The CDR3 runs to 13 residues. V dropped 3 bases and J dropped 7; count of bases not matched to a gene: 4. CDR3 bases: TGTGCCAGCAGCGCAAGCGGGGGGTCGACCCAGTACTTC. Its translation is CASSASGGSTQYF.

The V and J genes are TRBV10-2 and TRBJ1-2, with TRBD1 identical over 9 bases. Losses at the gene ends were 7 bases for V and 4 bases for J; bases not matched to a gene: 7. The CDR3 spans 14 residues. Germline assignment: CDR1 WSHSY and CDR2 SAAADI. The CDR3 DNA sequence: TGCGCCAGCACTCCAACAGGGGGCGGCTATGGCTACACCTTC. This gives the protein CASTPTGGGYGYTF.

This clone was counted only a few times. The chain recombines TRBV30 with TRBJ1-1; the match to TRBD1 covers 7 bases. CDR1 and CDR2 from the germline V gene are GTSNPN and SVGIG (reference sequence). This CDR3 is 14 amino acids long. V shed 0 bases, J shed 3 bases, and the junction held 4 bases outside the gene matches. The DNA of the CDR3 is TGTGCCTGGAGTGTAAGGGGGCGGGACACTGAAGCTTTCTTT. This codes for CAWSVRGRDTEAFF.

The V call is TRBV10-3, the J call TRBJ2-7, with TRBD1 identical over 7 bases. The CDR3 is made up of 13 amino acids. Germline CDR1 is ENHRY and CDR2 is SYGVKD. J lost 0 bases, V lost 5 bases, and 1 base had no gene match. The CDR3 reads CAISRDSSYEQYF. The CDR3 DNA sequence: TGTGCCATCAGTAGGGACAGCTCCTACGAGCAGTACTTC.

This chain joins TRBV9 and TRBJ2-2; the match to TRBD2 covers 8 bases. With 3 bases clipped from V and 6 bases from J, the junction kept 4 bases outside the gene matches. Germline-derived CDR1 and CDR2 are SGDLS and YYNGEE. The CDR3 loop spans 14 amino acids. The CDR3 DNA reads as TGTGCCAGCAGCGGGGGACTAGATTCCGGGGAGCTGTTTTTT. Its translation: CASSGGLDSGELFF.

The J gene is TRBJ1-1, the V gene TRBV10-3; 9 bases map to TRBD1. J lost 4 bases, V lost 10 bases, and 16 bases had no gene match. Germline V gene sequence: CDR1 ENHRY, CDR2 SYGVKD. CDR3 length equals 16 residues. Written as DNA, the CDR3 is TGTGCCAGCGAACCCGGGACAGGGATTTTATTCACTGAAGCTTTCTTT. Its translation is CASEPGTGILFTEAFF.

The CDR3 coding sequence is TGTGCCAGCAGCGCCAGGACCGGGAGGAACACTGAAGCTTTCTTT. As protein: CASSARTGRNTEAFF. The chain links TRBV7-2 to TRBJ1-1; D call uncertain. Trimming took 5 bases from V and 1 from J, leaving 14 bases between them. This CDR3 contains 15 residues. CDR1 is SGHTA and CDR2 is FQGNSA in the germline V gene.

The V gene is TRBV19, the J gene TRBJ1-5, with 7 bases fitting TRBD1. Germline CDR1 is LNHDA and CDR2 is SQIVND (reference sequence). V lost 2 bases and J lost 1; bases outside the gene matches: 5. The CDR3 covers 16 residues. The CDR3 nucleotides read TGTGCCAGTAGTATATCCCAGGGGGTGAGCAATCAGCCCCAGCATTTT. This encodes CASSISQGVSNQPQHF.

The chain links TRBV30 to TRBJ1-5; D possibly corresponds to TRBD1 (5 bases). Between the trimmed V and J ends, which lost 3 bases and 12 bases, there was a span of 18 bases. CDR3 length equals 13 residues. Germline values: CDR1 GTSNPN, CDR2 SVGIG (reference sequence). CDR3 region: CAWSDSLRELQHF. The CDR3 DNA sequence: TGTGCCTGGAGCGACAGCCTCAGAGAGCTCCAGCATTTT.

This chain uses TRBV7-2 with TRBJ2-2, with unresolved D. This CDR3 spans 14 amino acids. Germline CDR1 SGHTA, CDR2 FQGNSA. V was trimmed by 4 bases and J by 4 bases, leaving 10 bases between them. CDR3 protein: CASSSGPSTGELFF. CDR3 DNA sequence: TGTGCCAGCAGCTCGGGCCCTAGCACCGGGGAGCTGTTTTTT.

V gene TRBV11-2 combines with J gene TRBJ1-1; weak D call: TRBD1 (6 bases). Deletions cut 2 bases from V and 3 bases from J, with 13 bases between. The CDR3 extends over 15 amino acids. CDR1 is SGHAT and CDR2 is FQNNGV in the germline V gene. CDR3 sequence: CASSLRRGQDTEAFF. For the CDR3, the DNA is TGTGCCAGCAGCTTAAGGCGGGGGCAAGACACTGAAGCTTTCTTT.

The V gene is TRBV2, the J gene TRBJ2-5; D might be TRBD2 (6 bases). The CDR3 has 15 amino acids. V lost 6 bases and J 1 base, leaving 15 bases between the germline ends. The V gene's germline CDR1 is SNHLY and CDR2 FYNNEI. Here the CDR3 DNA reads TGTGCCAGCAGGGATAGCCGGGGACTCCAAGAGACCCAGTACTTC. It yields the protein CASRDSRGLQETQYF. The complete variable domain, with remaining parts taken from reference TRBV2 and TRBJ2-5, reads EPEVTQTPSHQVTQMGQEVILRCVPISNHLYFYWYRQILGQKVEFLVSFYNNEISEKSEIFDDQFSVERPDGSNFTLKIRSTKLEDSAMYFCASRDSRGLQETQYFGPGTRLLVL.

The CDR3 reads CASSGRQREADTQYF. The CDR3 DNA sequence: TGTGCCAGCAGTGGGAGACAGCGAGAGGCAGATACGCAGTATTTT. V usage is TRBV6-1 and J usage is TRBJ2-3; the D gene is possibly TRBD1 (5 bases). Germline V gives CDR1 MNHNS, CDR2 SASEGT. This CDR3 is built from 15 residues. V lost 4 bases and J lost 4, with 15 bases in between.

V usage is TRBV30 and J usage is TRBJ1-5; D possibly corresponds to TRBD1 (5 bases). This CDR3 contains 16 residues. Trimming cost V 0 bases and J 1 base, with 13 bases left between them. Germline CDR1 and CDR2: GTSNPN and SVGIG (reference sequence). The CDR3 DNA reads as TGTGCCTGGAGTGTAAACGGGGCCGCGAGCAATCAGCCCCAGCATTTT. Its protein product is CAWSVNGAASNQPQHF.

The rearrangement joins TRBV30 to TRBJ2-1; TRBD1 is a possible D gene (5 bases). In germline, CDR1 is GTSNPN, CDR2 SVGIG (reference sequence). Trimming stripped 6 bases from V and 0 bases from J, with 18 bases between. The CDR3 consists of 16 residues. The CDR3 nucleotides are TGTGCCTGTAAGGGGTCCAATAACCCCTCCTACAATGAGCAGTTCTTC. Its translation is CACKGSNNPSYNEQFF.

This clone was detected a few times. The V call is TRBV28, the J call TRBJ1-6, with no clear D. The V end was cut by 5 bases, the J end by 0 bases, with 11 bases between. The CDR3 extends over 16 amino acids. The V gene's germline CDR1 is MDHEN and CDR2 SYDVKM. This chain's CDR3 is CASSNSRGSYNSPLHF. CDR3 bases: TGTGCCAGCAGTAACAGTCGAGGCTCCTATAATTCACCCCTCCACTTT. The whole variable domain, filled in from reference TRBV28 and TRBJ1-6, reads DVKVTQSSRYLVKRTGEKVFLECVQDMDHENMFWYRQDPGLGLRLIYFSYDVKMKEKGDIPEGYSVSREKKERFSLILESASTNQTSMYLCASSNSRGSYNSPLHFGNGTRLTVT.

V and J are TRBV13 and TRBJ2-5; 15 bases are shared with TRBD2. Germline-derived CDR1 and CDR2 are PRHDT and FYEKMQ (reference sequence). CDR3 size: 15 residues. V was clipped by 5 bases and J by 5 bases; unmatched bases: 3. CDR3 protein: CASSIGTSGGETQYF. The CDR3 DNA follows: TGTGCCAGCAGCATCGGGACTAGCGGGGGGGAGACCCAGTACTTC.

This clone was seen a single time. CDR3 sequence: CASSPGASRAGELFF. In nucleotides, the CDR3 is TGTGCCAGCAGCCCGGGGGCTAGCAGGGCCGGGGAGCTGTTTTTT. The chain joins TRBV14 to TRBJ2-2; D is possibly TRBD1 or TRBD2 (6 bases each). This CDR3 contains 15 residues. Germline CDR1 is SGHDN and CDR2 is FVKESK. Trimming removed 4 bases at V and 6 bases at J, with 15 bases between.

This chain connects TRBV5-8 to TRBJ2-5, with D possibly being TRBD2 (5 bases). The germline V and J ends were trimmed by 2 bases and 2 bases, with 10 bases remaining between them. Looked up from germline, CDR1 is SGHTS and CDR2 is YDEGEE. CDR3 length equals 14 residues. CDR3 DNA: TGTGCCAGCAGCTTAGAGGGTAGACAAGAGACCCAGTACTTC. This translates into CASSLEGRQETQYF.